This T cell receptor (beta chain) derives from a study of blood T cells in healthy people across ages. This clonotype showed up just a few times. Through a sample-barcoded 5' primer and a J-beta primer mix, a second PCR was run for roughly 6 to 12 cycles. TCRdb re-called the 5' RACE reads through MiXCR, storing one row per CDR3 protein. The profile shows about 1.4 million distinct CDR3 sequences, 45% to 70% of them singletons. Losses at the gene ends were 7 bases for V and 0 bases for J; bases not matched to a gene: 4. The CDR3 runs to 15 residues. The germline gives CDR1 SQVTM, CDR2 ANQGSEA. The rearrangement joins TRBV29-1 to TRBJ2-2; TRBD2 matches at 11 bases. This receptor was identified in a man between 18 and 29 years old in good health. Sequenced: blood. The chain's CDR3 is CSAKTSGANTGELFF. CDR3 sequence (DNA): TGCAGCGCCAAGACTAGCGGGGCGAACACCGGGGAGCTGTTTTTT.